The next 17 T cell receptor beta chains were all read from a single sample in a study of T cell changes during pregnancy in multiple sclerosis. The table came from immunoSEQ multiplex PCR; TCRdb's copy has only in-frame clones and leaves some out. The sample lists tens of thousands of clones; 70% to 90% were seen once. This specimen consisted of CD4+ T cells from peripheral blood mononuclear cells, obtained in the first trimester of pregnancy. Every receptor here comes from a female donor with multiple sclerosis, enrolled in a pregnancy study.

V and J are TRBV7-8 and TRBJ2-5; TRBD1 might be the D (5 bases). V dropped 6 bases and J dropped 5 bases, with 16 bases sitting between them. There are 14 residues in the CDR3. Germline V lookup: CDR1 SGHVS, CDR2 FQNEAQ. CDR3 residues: CASSWSRAMETQYF. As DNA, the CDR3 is TGTGCCAGCAGTTGGAGCAGGGCGATGGAGACCCAGTACTTC.

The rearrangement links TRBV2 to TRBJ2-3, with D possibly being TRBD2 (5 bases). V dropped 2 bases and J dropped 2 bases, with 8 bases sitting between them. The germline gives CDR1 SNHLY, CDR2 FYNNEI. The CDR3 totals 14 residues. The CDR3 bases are TGTGCCAGCAGTGAAACGGGAATCACAGATACGCAGTATTTT. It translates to CASSETGITDTQYF.

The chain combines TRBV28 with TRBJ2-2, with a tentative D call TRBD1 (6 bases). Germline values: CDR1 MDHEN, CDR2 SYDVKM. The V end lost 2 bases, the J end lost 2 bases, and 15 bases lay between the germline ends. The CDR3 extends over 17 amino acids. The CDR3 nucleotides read TGTGCCAGCAGTTTAAGGGTCACAGGGCTAAACACCGGGGAGCTGTTTTTT. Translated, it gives CASSLRVTGLNTGELFF.

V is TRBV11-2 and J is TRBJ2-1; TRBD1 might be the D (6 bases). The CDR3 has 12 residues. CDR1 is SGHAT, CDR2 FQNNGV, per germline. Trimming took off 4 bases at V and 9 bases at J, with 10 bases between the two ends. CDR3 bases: TGTGCCAGCAGCTCCCGGACAGCTGAGCAGTTCTTC. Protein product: CASSSRTAEQFF.

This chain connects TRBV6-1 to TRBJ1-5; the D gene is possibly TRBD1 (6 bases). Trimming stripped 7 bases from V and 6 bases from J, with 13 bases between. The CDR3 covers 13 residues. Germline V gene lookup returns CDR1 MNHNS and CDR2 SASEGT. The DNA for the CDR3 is TGTGCCAGCACCAGGGGAGCGAGTCAGCCCCAGCATTTT. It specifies CASTRGASQPQHF.

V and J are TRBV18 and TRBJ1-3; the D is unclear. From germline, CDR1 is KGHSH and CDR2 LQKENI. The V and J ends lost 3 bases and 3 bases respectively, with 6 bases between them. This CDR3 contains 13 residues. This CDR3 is CASSPASGNTIYF. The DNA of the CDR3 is TGTGCCAGCTCACCTGCCAGTGGAAACACCATATATTTT.

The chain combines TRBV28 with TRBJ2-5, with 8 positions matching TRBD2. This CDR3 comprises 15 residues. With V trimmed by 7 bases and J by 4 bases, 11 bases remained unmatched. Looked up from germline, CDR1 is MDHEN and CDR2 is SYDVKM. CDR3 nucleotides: TGTGCCAGCACCACCCCGGGAGGGCCTGTAGAGACCCAGTACTTC. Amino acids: CASTTPGGPVETQYF.

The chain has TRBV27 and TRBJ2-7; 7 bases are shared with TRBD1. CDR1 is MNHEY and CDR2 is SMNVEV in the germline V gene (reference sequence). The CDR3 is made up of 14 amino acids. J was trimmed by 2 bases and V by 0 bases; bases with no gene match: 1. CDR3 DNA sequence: TGTGCCAGCAGTTTATCGACAGGGACCTACGAGCAGTACTTC. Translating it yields CASSLSTGTYEQYF.

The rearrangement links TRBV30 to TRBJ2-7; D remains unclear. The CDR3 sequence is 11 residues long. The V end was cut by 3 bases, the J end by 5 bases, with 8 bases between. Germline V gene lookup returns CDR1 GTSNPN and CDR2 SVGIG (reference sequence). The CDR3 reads CAWRTDHEQYF. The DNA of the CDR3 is TGTGCCTGGAGAACAGACCACGAGCAGTACTTC.

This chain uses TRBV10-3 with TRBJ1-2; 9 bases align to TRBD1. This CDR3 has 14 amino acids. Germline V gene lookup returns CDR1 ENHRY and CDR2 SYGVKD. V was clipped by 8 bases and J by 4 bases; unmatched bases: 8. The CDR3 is CAIAPDRGAYGYTF. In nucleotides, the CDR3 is TGTGCCATCGCCCCGGACAGGGGAGCCTATGGCTACACCTTC.

The CDR3 spells CASSLDSYSNQPQHF. As DNA, the CDR3 is TGCGCCAGCAGCTTGGACTCTTATAGCAATCAGCCCCAGCATTTT. The chain uses TRBV5-1 and TRBJ1-5; D is ambiguous. Per the germline V gene, CDR1 is SGHRS and CDR2 is YFSETQ. V lost 0 bases and J 0 bases, leaving 7 bases between the germline ends. This CDR3 contains 15 residues.

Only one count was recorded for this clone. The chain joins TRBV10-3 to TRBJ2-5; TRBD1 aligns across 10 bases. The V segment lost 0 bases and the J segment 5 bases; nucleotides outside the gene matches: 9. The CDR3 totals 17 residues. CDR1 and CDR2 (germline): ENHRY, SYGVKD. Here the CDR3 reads CAISESKTGGFRETQYF. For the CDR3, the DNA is TGTGCCATCAGTGAGTCGAAGACAGGGGGCTTTCGGGAGACCCAGTACTTC.

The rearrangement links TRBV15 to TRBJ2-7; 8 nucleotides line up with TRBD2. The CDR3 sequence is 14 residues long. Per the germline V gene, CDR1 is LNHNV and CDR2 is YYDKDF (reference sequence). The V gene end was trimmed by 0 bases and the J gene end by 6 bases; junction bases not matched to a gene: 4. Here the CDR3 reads CATSRDRLAFEQYF. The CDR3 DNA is TGTGCCACCAGCAGAGATAGACTAGCGTTCGAGCAGTACTTC. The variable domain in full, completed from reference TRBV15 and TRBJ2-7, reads DAMVIQNPRYQVTQFGKPVTLSCSQTLNHNVMYWYQQKSSQAPKLLFHYYDKDFNNEADTPDNFQSRRPNTSFCFLDIRSPGLGDTAMYLCATSRDRLAFEQYFGPGTRLTVT.

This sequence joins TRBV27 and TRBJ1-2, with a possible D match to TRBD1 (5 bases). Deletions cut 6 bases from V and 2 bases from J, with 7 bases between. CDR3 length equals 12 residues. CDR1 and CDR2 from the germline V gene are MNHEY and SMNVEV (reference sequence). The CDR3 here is CASRGGNYGYTF. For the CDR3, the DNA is TGTGCCAGCAGGGGGGGGAACTATGGCTACACCTTC.

CDR3 amino acids: CASSRLGRAGYTF. DNA for the CDR3: TGTGCCAGCAGCCGCCTCGGCAGGGCCGGCTACACCTTC. The V and J genes are TRBV28 and TRBJ1-2; D might be TRBD1 (5 bases). Germline V lookup: CDR1 MDHEN, CDR2 SYDVKM. CDR3 length: 13 residues. Trimming left V 6 bases short and J 8 bases short, with 16 bases between.

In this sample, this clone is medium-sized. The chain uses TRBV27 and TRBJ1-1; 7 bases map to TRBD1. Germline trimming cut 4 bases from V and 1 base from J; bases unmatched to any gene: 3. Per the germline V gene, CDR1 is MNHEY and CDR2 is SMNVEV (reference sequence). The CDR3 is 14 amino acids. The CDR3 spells CASSWRTGNTEAFF. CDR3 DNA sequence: TGTGCCAGCAGTTGGAGGACAGGGAACACTGAAGCTTTCTTT.

In DNA, the CDR3 is TGTGCCAGCAGTTACAGCAGGGGTAGGGGCTACACCTTC. It is translated as CASSYSRGRGYTF. The chain uses TRBV6-5 and TRBJ1-2, with a weak D call TRBD1 (6 bases). Germline CDR1 reads MNHEY; CDR2 reads SVGAGI. V was pared by 2 bases and J by 8 bases, with 12 bases between. The length of the CDR3 is 13 residues.